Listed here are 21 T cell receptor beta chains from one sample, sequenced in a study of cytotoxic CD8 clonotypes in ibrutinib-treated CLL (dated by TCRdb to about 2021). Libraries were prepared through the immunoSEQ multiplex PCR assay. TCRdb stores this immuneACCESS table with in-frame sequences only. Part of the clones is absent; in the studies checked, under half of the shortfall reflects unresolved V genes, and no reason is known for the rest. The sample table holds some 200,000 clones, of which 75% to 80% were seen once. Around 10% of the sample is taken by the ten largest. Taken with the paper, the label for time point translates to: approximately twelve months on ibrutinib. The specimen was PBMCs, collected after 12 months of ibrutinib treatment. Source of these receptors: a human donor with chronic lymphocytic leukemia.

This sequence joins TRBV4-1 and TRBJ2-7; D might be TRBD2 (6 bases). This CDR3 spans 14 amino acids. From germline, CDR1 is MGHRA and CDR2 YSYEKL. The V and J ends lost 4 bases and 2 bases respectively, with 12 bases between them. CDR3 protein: CASSRAGGPYEQYF. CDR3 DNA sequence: TGCGCCAGCAGCCGAGCGGGTGGGCCCTACGAGCAGTACTTC.

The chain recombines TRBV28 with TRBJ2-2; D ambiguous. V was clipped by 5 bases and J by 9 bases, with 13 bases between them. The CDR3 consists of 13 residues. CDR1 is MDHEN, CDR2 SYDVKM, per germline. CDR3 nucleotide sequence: TGTGCCAGCAGTCTGCCGGACCACCGGGAGCTGTTTTTT. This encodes CASSLPDHRELFF.

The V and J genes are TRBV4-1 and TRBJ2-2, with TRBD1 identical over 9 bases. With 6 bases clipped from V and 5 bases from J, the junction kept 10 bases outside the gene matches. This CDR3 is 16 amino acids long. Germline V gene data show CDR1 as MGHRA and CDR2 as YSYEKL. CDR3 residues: CASRTHRGRETGELFF. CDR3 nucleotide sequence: TGCGCCAGCAGAACACACAGGGGGCGCGAGACCGGGGAGCTGTTTTTT.

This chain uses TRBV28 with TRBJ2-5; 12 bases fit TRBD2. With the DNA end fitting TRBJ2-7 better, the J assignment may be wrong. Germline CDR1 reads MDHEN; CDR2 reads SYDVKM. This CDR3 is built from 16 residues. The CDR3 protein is CASSLGGTSGSYEQYF. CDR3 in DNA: TGTGCCAGCAGTTTGGGTGGGACTAGCGGGTCTTACGAGCAGTACTTC.

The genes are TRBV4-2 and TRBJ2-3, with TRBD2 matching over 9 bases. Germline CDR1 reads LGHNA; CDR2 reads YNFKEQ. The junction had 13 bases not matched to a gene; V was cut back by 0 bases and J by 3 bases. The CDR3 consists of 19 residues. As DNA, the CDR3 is TGTGCCAGCAGCCAAGATCTGCGGGAGGGCCGAGGGGTTACAGATACGCAGTATTTT. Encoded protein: CASSQDLREGRGVTDTQYF.

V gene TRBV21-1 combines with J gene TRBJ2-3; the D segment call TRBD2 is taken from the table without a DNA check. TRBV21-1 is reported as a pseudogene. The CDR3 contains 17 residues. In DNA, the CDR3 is TGTGCCAGCAGCAAAGACGAGCGGGAGATGCGGTTGGATACGCAGTATTTT. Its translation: CASSKDEREMRLDTQYF.

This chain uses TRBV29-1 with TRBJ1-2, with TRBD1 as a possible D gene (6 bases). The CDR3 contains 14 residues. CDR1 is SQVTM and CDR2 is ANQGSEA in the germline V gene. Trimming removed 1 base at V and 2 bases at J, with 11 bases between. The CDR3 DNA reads TGCAGCGTTGAAGCAGGGGCTGTAAACTATGGCTACACCTTC. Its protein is CSVEAGAVNYGYTF. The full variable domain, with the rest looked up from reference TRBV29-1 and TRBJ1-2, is SAVISQKPSRDICQRGTSLTIQCQVDSQVTMMFWYRQQPGQSLTLIATANQGSEATYESGFVIDKFPISRPNLTFSTLTVSNMSPEDSSIYLCSVEAGAVNYGYTFGSGTRLTVV.

As DNA, the CDR3 is TGTGCCACCAGCAGAGATAAGGCAGGCTTCGAGCAGTACTTC. Translated: CATSRDKAGFEQYF. This rearrangement joins TRBV15 to TRBJ2-7; the D is unclear. Per germline, CDR1 LNHNV and CDR2 YYDKDF (reference sequence). CDR3 length: 14 residues. V was shortened by 0 bases and J by 6 bases, with 12 bases between the two germline ends.

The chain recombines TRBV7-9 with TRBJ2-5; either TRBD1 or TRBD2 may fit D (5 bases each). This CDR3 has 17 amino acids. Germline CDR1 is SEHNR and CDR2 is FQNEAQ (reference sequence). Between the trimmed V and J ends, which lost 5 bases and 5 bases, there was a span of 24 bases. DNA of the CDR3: TGTGCCAGCAGCGTCCGCCGGGACCCACTAAAGGGGGAGACCCAGTACTTC. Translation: CASSVRRDPLKGETQYF.

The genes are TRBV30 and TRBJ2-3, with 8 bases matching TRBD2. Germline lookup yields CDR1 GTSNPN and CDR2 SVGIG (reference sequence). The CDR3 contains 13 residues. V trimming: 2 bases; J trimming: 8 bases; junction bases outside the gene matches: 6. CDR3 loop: CAWSSGGAFTQYF. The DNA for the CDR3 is TGTGCCTGGAGTAGCGGGGGTGCTTTTACGCAGTATTTT.

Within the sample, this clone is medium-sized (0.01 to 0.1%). DNA of the CDR3: TGTGCCACCCCACGGCCTGGAGGGACTGAAGCTTTCTTT. This codes for CATPRPGGTEAFF. The chain combines TRBV11-2 with TRBJ1-1; D is uncertain. V lost 10 bases to trimming and J lost 5 bases, with 17 bases between them. Germline loops: CDR1 SGHAT, CDR2 FQNNGV. This CDR3 region has 13 residues.

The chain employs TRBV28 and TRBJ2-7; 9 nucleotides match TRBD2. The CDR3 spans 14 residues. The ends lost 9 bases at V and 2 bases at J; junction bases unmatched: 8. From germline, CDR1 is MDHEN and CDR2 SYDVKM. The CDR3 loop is CASTKRGVTYEQYF. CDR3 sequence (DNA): TGTGCCAGTACCAAGCGGGGGGTTACCTACGAGCAGTACTTC.

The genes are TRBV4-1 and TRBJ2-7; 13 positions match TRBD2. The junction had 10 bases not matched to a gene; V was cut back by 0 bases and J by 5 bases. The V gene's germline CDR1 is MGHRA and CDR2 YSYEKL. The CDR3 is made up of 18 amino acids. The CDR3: CASSQELAGGVFLNEQYF. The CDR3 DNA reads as TGCGCCAGCAGCCAAGAACTAGCGGGGGGGGTTTTCCTGAACGAGCAGTACTTC.

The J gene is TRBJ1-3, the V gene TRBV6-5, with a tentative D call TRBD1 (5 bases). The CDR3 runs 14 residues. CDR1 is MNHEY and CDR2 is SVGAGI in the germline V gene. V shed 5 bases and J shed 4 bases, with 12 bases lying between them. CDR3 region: CASSQSGSGNTIYF. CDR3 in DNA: TGTGCCAGCAGTCAATCAGGGTCCGGAAACACCATATATTTT.

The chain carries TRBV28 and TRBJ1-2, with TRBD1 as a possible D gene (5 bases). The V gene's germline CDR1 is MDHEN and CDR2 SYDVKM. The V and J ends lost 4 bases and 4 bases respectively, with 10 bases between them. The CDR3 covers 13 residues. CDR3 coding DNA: TGTGCCAGCAGTTATACGGGGGGCTATGGCTACACCTTC. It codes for CASSYTGGYGYTF.

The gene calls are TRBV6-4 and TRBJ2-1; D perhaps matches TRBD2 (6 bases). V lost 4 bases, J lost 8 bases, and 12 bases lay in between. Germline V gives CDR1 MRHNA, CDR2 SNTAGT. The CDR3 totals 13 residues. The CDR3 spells CASSVTRDYEQFF. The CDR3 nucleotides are TGTGCCAGCAGTGTCACACGGGACTATGAGCAGTTCTTC.

CDR3 nucleotides: TGTGCCAGTAGTATGGCCACTAGGAGCTCCTACAATGAGCAGTTCTTC. This gives the protein CASSMATRSSYNEQFF. The chain recombines TRBV19 with TRBJ2-1; tentatively, D is TRBD2 (5 bases). The length of the CDR3 is 16 residues. The ends were cut back, 3 bases at V and 0 bases at J, with 12 bases in the middle. Germline CDR1 is LNHDA and CDR2 is SQIVND (reference sequence).

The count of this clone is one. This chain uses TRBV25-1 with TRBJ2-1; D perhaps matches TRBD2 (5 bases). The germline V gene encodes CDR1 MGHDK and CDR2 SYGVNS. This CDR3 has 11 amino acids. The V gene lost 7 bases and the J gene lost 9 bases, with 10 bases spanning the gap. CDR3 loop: CASTGLAEQFF. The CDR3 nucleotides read TGTGCCAGCACCGGACTGGCTGAGCAGTTCTTC. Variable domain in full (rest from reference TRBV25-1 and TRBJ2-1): EADIYQTPRYLVIGTGKKITLECSQTMGHDKMYWYQQDPGMELHLIHYSYGVNSTEKGDLSSESTVSRIRTEHFPLTLESARPSHTSQYLCASTGLAEQFFGPGTRLTVL.

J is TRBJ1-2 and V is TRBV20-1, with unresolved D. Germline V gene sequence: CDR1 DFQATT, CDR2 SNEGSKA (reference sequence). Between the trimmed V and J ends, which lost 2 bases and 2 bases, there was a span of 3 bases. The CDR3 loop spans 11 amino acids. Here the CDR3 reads CSARQNYGYTF. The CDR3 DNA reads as TGCAGTGCTAGACAGAACTATGGCTACACCTTC.

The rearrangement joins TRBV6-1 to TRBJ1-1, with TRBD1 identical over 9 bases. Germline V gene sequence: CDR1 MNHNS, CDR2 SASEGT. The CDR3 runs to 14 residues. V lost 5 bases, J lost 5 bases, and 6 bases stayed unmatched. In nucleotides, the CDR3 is TGTGCCAGCAGTACTGACAGGGGGTGGACTGAAGCTTTCTTT. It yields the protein CASSTDRGWTEAFF.

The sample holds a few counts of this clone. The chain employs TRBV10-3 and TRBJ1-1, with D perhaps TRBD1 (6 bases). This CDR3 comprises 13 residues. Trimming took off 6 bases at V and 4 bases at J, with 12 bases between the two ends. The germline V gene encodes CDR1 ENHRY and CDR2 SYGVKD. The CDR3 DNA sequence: TGTGCCATCAGGGGGGCGGGGATCACTGAAGCTTTCTTT. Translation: CAIRGAGITEAFF.